The source of this T cell receptor (beta chain) is a study of identical twins. Whole-study findings and limits: Compared with unrelated sharing, twin-shared out-of-frame alpha sequences had more low-probability sequences.

TCRdb passed the 5' RACE reads through MiXCR, listing each CDR3 protein once. The profile shows about 920,000 distinct CDR3 sequences, over 9% of them singletons. CDR1 KGHDR and CDR2 SFDVKD come from the germline V gene. The CDR3 consists of 14 residues. J lost 12 bases, V lost 5 bases, and 7 bases had no gene match. About this clonotype itself: Its antigen remains unknown.

These data were likewise used in another study, on yellow fever vaccine responses in identical twins. That report adds: Twins reportedly showed a vaccine T cell response that seemed partly convergent and partly personalized.

The origin of this receptor is a woman under 30 in good health. Sequencing was carried out using PBMCs. The chain recombines TRBV24-1 with TRBJ2-1; 12 nucleotides line up with TRBD2. The CDR3 nucleotides read TGTGCCACCAGTGCGGCTAGCGGGAGGGCCTTGCAGTTCTTC. This gives the protein CATSAASGRALQFF.